The 18 T cell receptor beta chains in this list originate from one sample, sequenced in a study of T-cell memory formation after mild COVID-19. One entry per CDR3 protein results from TCRdb running MiXCR on the 5' RACE reads. The table has roughly 610,000 distinct CDR3 sequences, around a sixth seen once. The source material was PBMCs or a T cell subset sorted from them (not recorded which). The receptors shown here come from an adult woman who had mild COVID-19 (a few samples of this study predate the infection). Cell type and time point are not known.

This clonotype was detected ten times or more. The chain has TRBV3-1 and TRBJ1-5; 7 bases fit TRBD1. With V trimmed by 3 bases and J by 7 bases, 3 bases remained unmatched. Germline V gives CDR1 LGHDT, CDR2 YNNKEL (reference sequence). The CDR3 contains 13 residues. The CDR3 coding sequence is TGTGCCAGCAGCCAGGACAGGATGCAGCCCCAGCATTTT. Protein: CASSQDRMQPQHF.

The gene calls are TRBV6-5 and TRBJ2-7; D might be TRBD2 (6 bases). The CDR3 consists of 14 residues. V dropped 2 bases and J dropped 5 bases, with 13 bases sitting between them. Per germline, CDR1 MNHEY and CDR2 SVGAGI. This CDR3 reads CASSYRYPSDEQYF. The CDR3 DNA is TGTGCCAGCAGTTACCGGTACCCTAGCGACGAGCAGTACTTC.

The chain carries TRBV4-2 and TRBJ2-1; 11 bases match TRBD2. Germline loops: CDR1 LGHNA, CDR2 YNFKEQ. The CDR3 loop spans 20 amino acids. Trimming cost V 3 bases and J 3 bases; bases outside gene matches: 16. In DNA, the CDR3 is TGTGCCAGCAGCCAGGCCGACTTAGCGGGGGGGCGTATCATCTACAATGAGCAGTTCTTC. As protein: CASSQADLAGGRIIYNEQFF.

This clonotype was seen ten or more times. This chain connects TRBV7-6 to TRBJ2-2; D ambiguous. CDR1 is SGHVS, CDR2 FNYEAQ, per germline. V dropped 5 bases and J dropped 5 bases, with 18 bases sitting between them. The CDR3 runs to 16 residues. CDR3 sequence (DNA): TGTGCCAGCAGCCCCTGGGAATCGGGTCGTACCGGGGAGCTGTTTTTT. It translates to CASSPWESGRTGELFF.

The sample holds a few counts of this clonotype. V and J are TRBV12-3 or TRBV12-4 and TRBJ2-7; D tentatively reads TRBD1 or TRBD2 (6 bases each). V shed 3 bases and J shed 6 bases, with 15 bases lying between them. This CDR3 has 14 residues. This CDR3 is CASSLRGAPTEQYF. CDR3 nucleotide sequence: TGTGCCAGCAGTTTGAGGGGGGCGCCTACCGAGCAGTACTTC.

The rearrangement links TRBV30 to TRBJ1-5, with a weak D call TRBD1 (5 bases). The V gene lost 6 bases and the J gene lost 8 bases, with 23 bases spanning the gap. The length of the CDR3 is 15 residues. Per germline, CDR1 GTSNPN and CDR2 SVGIG (reference sequence). CDR3 sequence reads: CACTPSGLNGEPQHF. The CDR3 nucleotides read TGTGCCTGTACCCCCTCAGGGCTAAATGGGGAGCCCCAGCATTTT.

The genes are TRBV6-2 or TRBV6-3 and TRBJ2-1; D is perhaps TRBD2 (5 bases). The CDR3 length is 14 residues. Trimming removed 5 bases from V and 1 base from J, with 9 bases in between. Per the germline V gene, CDR1 is MNHEY and CDR2 is SVGEGT. The CDR3 DNA follows: TGTGCCAGCAGTATTGAGCGGTCCTACAATGAGCAGTTCTTC. As protein: CASSIERSYNEQFF.

The sample holds a few counts of this clonotype. The rearrangement joins TRBV6-2 or TRBV6-3 to TRBJ2-1; 8 bases agree with TRBD1. With V trimmed by 5 bases and J by 6 bases, 9 bases remained unmatched. The length of the CDR3 is 15 residues. Germline values: CDR1 MNHEY, CDR2 SVGEGT. The CDR3, as DNA: TGTGCCAGCAGTCGACAGGGGTTGGGGAGCAATGAGCAGTTCTTC. Its translation is CASSRQGLGSNEQFF.

This clonotype was seen a handful of times. The rearrangement uses TRBV5-1 and TRBJ2-3, with D maybe TRBD2 (6 bases). The CDR3 is made up of 14 amino acids. Trimming shortened V by 4 bases and J by 0 bases, and 9 bases separated the two germline ends. Germline lookup yields CDR1 SGHRS and CDR2 YFSETQ. CDR3 in DNA: TGCGCCAGCAGCCGGGACTGGAGCACAGATACGCAGTATTTT. This gives the protein CASSRDWSTDTQYF.

Only a few counts were recorded for this clonotype. The chain joins TRBV18 to TRBJ1-2; D is possibly TRBD1 (5 bases). From germline, CDR1 is KGHSH and CDR2 LQKENI. The CDR3 length is 15 residues. Trimming took 2 bases from V and 2 from J, leaving 12 bases between them. The CDR3 DNA sequence: TGTGCCAGCTCACCATCGGGACTGAGCAACTATGGCTACACCTTC. Translating gives CASSPSGLSNYGYTF.

This sequence joins TRBV24-1 and TRBJ2-1, with TRBD2 matching over 9 bases. Trimming cost V 3 bases and J 6 bases; bases outside gene matches: 8. CDR1 KGHDR and CDR2 SFDVKD come from the germline V gene. This CDR3 contains 16 residues. The CDR3 sequence: CATSDPGLAVRNEQFF. The DNA for the CDR3 is TGTGCCACCAGTGATCCGGGACTAGCAGTCCGCAATGAGCAGTTCTTC.

The chain recombines TRBV24-1 with TRBJ2-1; TRBD2 aligns across 11 bases. Germline V gives CDR1 KGHDR, CDR2 SFDVKD. The CDR3 is made up of 16 amino acids. Trimming at V came to 3 bases and at J to 10 bases, leaving 10 bases not matched to a gene. The CDR3 region is CATSDPTSGRLEEQFF. CDR3 DNA sequence: TGTGCCACCAGTGATCCAACTAGCGGGAGATTGGAGGAGCAGTTCTTC.

The table lists this clonotype with a few counts. The genes are TRBV7-2 and TRBJ2-7; D gene uncertain. This CDR3 region has 11 residues. Trimming removed 5 bases at V and 8 bases at J, with 10 bases between. Per the germline V gene, CDR1 is SGHTA and CDR2 is FQGNSA. The CDR3 bases are TGTGCCAGCAGCCCCGCCCTCCAGCAGTACTTC. This gives the protein CASSPALQQYF. Drawing the rest from reference TRBV7-2 and TRBJ2-7, the complete variable domain is GAGVSQSPSNKVTEKGKDVELRCDPISGHTALYWYRQSLGQGLEFLIYFQGNSAPDKSGLPSDRFSAERTGGSVSTLTIQRTQQEDSAVYLCASSPALQQYFGPGTRLTVT.

This clonotype was detected many times. The chain is built from TRBV5-1 and TRBJ1-1; D is ambiguous. This CDR3 comprises 16 residues. V lost 2 bases and J 0 bases, leaving 14 bases between the germline ends. The V gene's germline CDR1 is SGHRS and CDR2 YFSETQ. The CDR3 region has the DNA TGCGCCAGCAGCTTTCTCTGGGCCTCCATGAACACTGAAGCTTTCTTT. Translation gives CASSFLWASMNTEAFF.

This clonotype showed up just a few times. The chain is built from TRBV25-1 and TRBJ2-7, with D possibly TRBD1 on 6 matching bases. Trimming took off 3 bases at V and 5 bases at J, with 14 bases between the two ends. Germline-derived CDR1 and CDR2 are MGHDK and SYGVNS. This CDR3 has 14 residues. The CDR3 protein is CASSEATGSHEQYF. CDR3 nucleotides: TGTGCCAGCAGTGAGGCAACAGGGAGCCACGAGCAGTACTTC.

The J gene is TRBJ2-2, the V gene TRBV7-2; 7 bases fit TRBD2. Germline CDR1 SGHTA, CDR2 FQGNSA. The V gene end was trimmed by 2 bases and the J gene end by 4 bases; junction bases not matched to a gene: 4. The CDR3 runs to 15 residues. The CDR3 bases are TGTGCCAGCAGCTTAAGCCTAGCGGTCACCGGGGAGCTGTTTTTT. Its protein is CASSLSLAVTGELFF. Combining the CDR3 with reference TRBV7-2 and TRBJ2-2 gives the whole variable domain GAGVSQSPSNKVTEKGKDVELRCDPISGHTALYWYRQSLGQGLEFLIYFQGNSAPDKSGLPSDRFSAERTGGSVSTLTIQRTQQEDSAVYLCASSLSLAVTGELFFGEGSRLTVL.

A few counts support this clonotype. The chain couples TRBV10-3 to TRBJ2-1, with D possibly being TRBD2 (6 bases). Trimming cost V 3 bases and J 9 bases, with 21 bases left between them. CDR3 length equals 16 residues. CDR1 and CDR2 from the germline V gene are ENHRY and SYGVKD. The CDR3 DNA follows: TGTGCCATCAGTGACCCGGTGGGTAGCGTGGGGGGTGAGCAGTTCTTC. It translates to CAISDPVGSVGGEQFF.

This clonotype was seen more than once but under ten times. This chain links TRBV7-9 with TRBJ2-7; TRBD1 aligns across 9 bases. With V trimmed by 4 bases and J by 6 bases, 7 bases remained unmatched. Germline CDR1 is SEHNR and CDR2 is FQNEAQ (reference sequence). The CDR3 contains 14 residues. The CDR3 DNA reads TGTGCCAGCAGCTCCACAGGGGGCAAGGGCGAGCAGTACTTC. It specifies CASSSTGGKGEQYF.